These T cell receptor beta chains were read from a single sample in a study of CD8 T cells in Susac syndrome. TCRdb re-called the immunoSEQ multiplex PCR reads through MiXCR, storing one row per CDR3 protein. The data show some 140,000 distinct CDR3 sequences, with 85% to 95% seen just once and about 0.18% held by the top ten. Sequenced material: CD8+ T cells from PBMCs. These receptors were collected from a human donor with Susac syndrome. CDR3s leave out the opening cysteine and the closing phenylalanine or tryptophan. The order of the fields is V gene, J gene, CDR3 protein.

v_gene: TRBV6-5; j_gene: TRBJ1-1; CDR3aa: ASSYERVYMGGLNTEAF
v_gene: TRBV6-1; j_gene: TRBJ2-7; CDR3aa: ASSTGFSYEQY
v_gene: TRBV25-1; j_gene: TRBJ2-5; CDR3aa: ASSDRQETQY
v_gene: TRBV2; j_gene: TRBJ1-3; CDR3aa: ASTLRGNTIY
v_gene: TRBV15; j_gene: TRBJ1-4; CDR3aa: ATSSLGGETNEKLF
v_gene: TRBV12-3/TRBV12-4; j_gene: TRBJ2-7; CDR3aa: ASSLEGGTGPYEQY
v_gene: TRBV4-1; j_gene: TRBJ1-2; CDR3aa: ASSQRDGSNYGYT
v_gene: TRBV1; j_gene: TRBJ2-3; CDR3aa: TSSQPGGRGVDTQY
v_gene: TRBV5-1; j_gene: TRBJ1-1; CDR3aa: ASSGGDGNTEAF
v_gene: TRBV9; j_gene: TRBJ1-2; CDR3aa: ASSEGLGVGYGYT
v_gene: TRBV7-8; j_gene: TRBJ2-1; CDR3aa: ASSLSGDRGIYNEQF
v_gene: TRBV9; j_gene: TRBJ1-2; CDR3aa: ASSVNRQGNDGYT
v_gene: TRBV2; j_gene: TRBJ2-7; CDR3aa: ASSEGTALPYEQY
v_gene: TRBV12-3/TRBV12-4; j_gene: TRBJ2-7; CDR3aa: ASTGSGSYEQY
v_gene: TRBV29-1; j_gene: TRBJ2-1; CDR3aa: SVEVFSGARHFSEQF
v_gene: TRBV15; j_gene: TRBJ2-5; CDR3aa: ATSRVRGGTQY
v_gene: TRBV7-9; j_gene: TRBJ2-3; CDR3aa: ASTPISTDTQY
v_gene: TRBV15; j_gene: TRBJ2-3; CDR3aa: ATSRGGRDRNTQY
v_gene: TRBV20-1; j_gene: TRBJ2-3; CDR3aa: SARTRLWDTQY
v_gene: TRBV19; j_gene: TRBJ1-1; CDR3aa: ASSIYPTANTEAF
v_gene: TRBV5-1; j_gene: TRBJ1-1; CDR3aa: ASRDAGANTEAF
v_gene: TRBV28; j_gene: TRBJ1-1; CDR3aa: ASRLTGRRVEAF
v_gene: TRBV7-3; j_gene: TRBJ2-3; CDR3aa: ASSPVTLAHGTQY
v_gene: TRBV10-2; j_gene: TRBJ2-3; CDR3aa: ASSLTLVTDTQY
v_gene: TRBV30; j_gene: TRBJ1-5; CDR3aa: AWSPGGLGQPQH
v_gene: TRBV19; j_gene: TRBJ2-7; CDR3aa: ASSISLNYEQY
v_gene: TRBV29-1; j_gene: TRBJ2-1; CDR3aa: SGESSYNEQF
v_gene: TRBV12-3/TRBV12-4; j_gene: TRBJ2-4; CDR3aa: ASLGAAENIQY
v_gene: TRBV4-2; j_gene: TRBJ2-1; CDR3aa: ASRQGSYEQF
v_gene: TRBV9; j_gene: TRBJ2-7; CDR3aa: ASSDFPGGANPYEQY
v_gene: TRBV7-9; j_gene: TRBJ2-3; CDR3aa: ASTDRLARDTQY
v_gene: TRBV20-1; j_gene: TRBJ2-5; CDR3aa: SVETSGGETQY
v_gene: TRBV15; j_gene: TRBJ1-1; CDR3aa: ATETGGRTEAF
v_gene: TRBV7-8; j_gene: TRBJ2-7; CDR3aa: ASRRSGAAYEQY
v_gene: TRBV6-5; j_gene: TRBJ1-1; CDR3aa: ASSAGRGTEAF
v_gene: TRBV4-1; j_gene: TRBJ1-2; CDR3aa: ASSQEGIPH
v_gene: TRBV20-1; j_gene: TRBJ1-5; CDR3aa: SASDSNSNQPQH
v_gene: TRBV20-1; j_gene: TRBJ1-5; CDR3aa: SARERGTYSNQPQH
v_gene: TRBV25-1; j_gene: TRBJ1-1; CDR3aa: ASSVQPNTEAF
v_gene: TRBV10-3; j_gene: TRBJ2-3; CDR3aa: AISEERGGDGTDTQY
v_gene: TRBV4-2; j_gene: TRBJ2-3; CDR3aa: ASSQDSLAGGRTDTQY
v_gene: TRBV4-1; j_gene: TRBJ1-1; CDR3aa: ASSRIMNTEAF
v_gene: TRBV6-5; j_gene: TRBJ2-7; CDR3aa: ASMLAGGPYEQY
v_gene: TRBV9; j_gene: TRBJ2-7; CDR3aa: ASSEPGQGPYEQY
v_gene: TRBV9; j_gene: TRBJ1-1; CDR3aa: ASSTPGLGEPF
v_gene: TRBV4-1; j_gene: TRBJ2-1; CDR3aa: ASSQGAEDYEQF
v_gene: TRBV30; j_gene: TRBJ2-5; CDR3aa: AWSVRWGLAGGRETQY
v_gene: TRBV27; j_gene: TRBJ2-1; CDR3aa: ASGTGDNEQF
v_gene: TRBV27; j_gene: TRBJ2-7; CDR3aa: ASSLGGLAGSYEQY
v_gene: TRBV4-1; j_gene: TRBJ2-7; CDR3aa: ASSQTGEQY
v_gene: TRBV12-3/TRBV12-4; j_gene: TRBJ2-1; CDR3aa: ASSHEQF
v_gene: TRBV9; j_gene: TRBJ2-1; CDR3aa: ASSSLTSGRNNEQF
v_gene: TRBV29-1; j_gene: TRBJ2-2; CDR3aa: SVQGNTGELF
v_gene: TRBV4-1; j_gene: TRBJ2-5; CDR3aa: ASRAGTSGMASETQY
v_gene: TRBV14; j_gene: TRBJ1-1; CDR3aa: ASSQGDTEAF
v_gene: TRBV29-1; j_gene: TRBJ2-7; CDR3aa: SVDDPARGEQY